This T cell receptor beta chain was sequenced during a study of cytomegalovirus exposure and HLA in healthy donors. This CDR3 is built from 17 residues. Per the germline V gene, CDR1 is SGHAT and CDR2 is FQNNGV. The junction had 16 bases not matched to a gene; V was cut back by 5 bases and J by 7 bases. Points from the study as a whole: Most of the TCR beta V segments (in an earlier analysis) were productive either about 87% or about 30% of the time. Other equally common chains were less clonally expanded than HLA-associated TCR beta chains, a later analysis showed. When the data were analyzed later, several of the most significant clusters appeared to be linked to common viral pathogens.

PCR employed 60 Vbeta and 13 Jbeta primers. The protocol was immunoSEQ multiplex PCR, while the TCRdb copy is restricted to in-frame clones and leaves out a portion. The sample records 100,000 to 150,000 clones, approximately 75% being singletons. For this clone: Its antigen is not known.

This sequence was found in a man in his fifties in good health and CMV-seropositive. The source material was PBMCs. The chain employs TRBV11-2 and TRBJ2-1; 8 nucleotides line up with TRBD2. The DNA for the CDR3 is TGTGCCAGCAGCCCCAGGAGTAGCGGGACGACCTTAAATGAGCAGTTCTTC. The encoded protein is CASSPRSSGTTLNEQFF.